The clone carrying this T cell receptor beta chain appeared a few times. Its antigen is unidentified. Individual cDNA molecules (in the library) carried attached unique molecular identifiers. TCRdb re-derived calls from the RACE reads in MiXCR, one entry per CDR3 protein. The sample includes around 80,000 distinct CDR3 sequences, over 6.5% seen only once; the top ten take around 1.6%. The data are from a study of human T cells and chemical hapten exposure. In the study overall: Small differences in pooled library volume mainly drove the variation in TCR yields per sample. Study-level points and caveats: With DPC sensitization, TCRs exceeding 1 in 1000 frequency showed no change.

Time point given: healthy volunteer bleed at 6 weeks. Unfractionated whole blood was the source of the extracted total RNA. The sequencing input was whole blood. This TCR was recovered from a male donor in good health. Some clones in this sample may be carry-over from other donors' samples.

CDR3 in amino acids: CSARDARPSGNTIYF. The DNA of the CDR3 is TGCAGTGCTAGAGATGCCAGGCCCTCTGGAAACACCATATATTTT. The genes are TRBV20-1 and TRBJ1-3, with no clear D. Trimming cost V 0 bases and J 0 bases, with 9 bases left between them. This CDR3 spans 15 amino acids. CDR1 is DFQATT, CDR2 SNEGSKA, per germline (reference sequence).